This T cell receptor beta chain derives from a study of a mutant IDH1 vaccine in newly diagnosed glioma. Study in general: There were roughly 60% males and about 38% females among treated patients, whose mean age was about 44 years.

Study outcomes and limitations: Alterations occurring in top peripheral T cell clonotypes seemed unrelated to pseudoprogression. Across multiple MHC alleles, roughly 93% of patients had vaccine-induced responses.

The CDR3 loop spans 15 amino acids. CDR1 is SGDLS and CDR2 is YYNGEE in the germline V gene. With V trimmed by 4 bases and J by 2 bases, 6 bases remained unmatched. Method: immunoSEQ multiplex PCR; TCRdb's copy keeps in-frame clones and lacks some. The sample has around 63,000 clones; more than 85% are singletons. Time point indicated: baseline, week 1 (first vaccination visit). As for treatment: pre-vaccination baseline after standard-of-care therapy. The donor cohort comprised cases of new WHO grade 3 or 4 IDH1-mutant, ATRX-lost astrocytoma. To note about this clone: Its specificity is unknown.

The clonotype originates from a man aged 50-60 years with glioma. The rearrangement links TRBV9 to TRBJ2-3; 8 bases agree with TRBD2. The material sequenced was PBMCs, taken from a glioma patient treated with radiotherapy, temozolomide or both. This CDR3 is CASSIRAGDTDTQYF. As DNA, the CDR3 is TGTGCCAGCAGCATCAGAGCGGGGGACACAGATACGCAGTATTTT.